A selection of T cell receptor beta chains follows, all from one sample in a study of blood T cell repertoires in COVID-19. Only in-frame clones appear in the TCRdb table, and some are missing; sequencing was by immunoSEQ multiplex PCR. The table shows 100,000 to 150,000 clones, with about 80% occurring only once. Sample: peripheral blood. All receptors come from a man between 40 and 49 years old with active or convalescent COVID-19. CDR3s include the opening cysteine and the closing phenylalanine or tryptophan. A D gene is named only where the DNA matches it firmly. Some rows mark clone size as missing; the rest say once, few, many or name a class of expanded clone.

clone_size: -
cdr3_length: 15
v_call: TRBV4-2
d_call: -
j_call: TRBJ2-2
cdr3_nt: TGTGCCAGCAGCCAAGAGGGGACTAACACCGGGGAGCTGTTTTTT
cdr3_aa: CASSQEGTNTGELFF

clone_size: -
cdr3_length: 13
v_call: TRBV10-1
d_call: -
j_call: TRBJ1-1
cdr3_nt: TGCGCCAGCAGAATCGGGTTTGACACTGAAGCTTTCTTT
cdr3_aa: CASRIGFDTEAFF

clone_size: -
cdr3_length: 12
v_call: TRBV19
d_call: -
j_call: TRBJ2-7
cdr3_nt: TGTGCCAGTAGTATGCGAGGTTACGAGCAGTACTTC
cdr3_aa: CASSMRGYEQYF

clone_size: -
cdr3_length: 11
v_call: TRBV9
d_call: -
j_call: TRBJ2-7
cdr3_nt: TGTGCCAGCAGCGGCGGAGGGAGGCAGTACTTC
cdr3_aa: CASSGGGRQYF

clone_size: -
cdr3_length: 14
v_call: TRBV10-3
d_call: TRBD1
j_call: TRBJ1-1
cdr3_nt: TGTGCCATCAGCAACGACAGGGCGAACACTGAAGCTTTCTTT
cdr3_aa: CAISNDRANTEAFF

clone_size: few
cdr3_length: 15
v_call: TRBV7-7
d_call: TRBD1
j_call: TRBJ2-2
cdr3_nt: TGTGCTAGCAGCTTCCGGACAGGGGACATCGGGGAGCTGTTTTTT
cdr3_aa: CASSFRTGDIGELFF

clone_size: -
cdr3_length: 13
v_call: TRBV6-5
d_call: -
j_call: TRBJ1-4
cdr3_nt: TGTGCCAGCAGCCCGGGGGGGGTAAGAAAACTGTTTTTT
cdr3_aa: CASSPGGVRKLFF

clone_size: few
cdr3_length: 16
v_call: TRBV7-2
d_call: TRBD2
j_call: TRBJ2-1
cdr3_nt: TGTGCCAGCAGCTTAAGCTTAAGCGGGGGTGGGGATGAGCAGTTCTTC
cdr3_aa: CASSLSLSGGGDEQFF

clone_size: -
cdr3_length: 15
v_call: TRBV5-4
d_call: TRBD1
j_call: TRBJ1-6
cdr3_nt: TGTGCCAGCAGCCTCGACAGGGCGGAGGCTTCACCCCTCCACTTT
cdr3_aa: CASSLDRAEASPLHF

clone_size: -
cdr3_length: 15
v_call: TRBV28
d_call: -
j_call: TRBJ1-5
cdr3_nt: TGTGCCAGCAGGGGGGGGCAGGGCACATATCAGCCCCAGCATTTT
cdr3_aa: CASRGGQGTYQPQHF

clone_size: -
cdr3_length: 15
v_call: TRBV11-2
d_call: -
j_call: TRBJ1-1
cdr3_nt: TGTGCCAGCAGCTCCCGACCGGGAGGCTATGGAGAAGCTTTCTTT
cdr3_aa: CASSSRPGGYGEAFF

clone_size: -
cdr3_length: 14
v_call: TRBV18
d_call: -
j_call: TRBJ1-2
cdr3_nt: TGTGCCAGCTCACCGGGGGGGTATCGCTATGGCTACACCTTC
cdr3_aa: CASSPGGYRYGYTF

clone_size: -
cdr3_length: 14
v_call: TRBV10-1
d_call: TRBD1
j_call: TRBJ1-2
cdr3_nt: TGCGCCAGCAGTCCGGACAGGGATGCCTATGGCTACACCTTC
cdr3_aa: CASSPDRDAYGYTF

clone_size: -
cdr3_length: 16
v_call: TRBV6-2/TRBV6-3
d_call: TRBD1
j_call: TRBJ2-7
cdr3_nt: TGTGCCAGCAGTTACCCCATTTCCGCGACAGGGAACGAGCAGTACTTC
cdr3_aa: CASSYPISATGNEQYF

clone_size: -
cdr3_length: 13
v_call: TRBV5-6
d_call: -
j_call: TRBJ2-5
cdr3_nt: TGTGCCAGCAGCTCAGGGGTCGGAGGGACCCAGTACTTC
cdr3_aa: CASSSGVGGTQYF

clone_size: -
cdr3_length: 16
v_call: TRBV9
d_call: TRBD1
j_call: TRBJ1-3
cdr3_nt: TGTGCCAGCAGCGTAGCCGGCAGGGGGGACAGGAACACCATATATTTT
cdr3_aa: CASSVAGRGDRNTIYF

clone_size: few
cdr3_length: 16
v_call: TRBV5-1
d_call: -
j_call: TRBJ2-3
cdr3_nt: TGCGCCAGCAGCTTGGGCCAGACCCGGGGCACAGATACGCAGTATTTT
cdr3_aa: CASSLGQTRGTDTQYF

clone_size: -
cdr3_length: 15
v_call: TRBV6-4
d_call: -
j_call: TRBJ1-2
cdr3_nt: TGTGCCAGCAGTGACTCGGGGGCTACTCACTATGGCTACACCTTC
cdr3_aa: CASSDSGATHYGYTF

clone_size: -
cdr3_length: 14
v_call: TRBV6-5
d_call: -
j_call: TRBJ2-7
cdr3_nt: TGTGCCAGCAGTTACGATGGTAGAGCCTACGAGCAGTACTTC
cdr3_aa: CASSYDGRAYEQYF

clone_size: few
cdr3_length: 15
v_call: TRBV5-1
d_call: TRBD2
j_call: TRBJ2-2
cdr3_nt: TGCGCCAGCAAAAGTCGGACTAGCGCCACCGGGGAGCTGTTTTTT
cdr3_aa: CASKSRTSATGELFF

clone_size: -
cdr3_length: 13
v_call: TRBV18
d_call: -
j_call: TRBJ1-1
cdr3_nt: TGTGCCAGCTCAGCGGACACGAACACTGAAGCTTTCTTT
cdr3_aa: CASSADTNTEAFF

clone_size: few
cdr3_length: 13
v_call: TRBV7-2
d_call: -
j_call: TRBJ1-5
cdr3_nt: TGTGCCAGCAGCTTAACGGTGAATCAGCCCCAGCATTTT
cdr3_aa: CASSLTVNQPQHF

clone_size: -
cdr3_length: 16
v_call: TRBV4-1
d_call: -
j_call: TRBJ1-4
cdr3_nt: TGCGCCAGCAGCCAAGATCAAGCGCAGGGGAATGAAAAACTGTTTTTT
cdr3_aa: CASSQDQAQGNEKLFF

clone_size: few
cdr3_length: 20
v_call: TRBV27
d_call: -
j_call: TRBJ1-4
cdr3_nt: TGTGCCAGCAGTAGGAGGGGGGGTATAGTAGACAGCCGTAGATCCGAAAAACTGTTTTTT
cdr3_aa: CASSRRGGIVDSRRSEKLFF

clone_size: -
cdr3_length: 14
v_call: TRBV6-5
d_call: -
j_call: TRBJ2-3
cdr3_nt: TGTGCCAGCAGTTACGTAGCAGGGTGGAATACGCAGTATTTT
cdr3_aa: CASSYVAGWNTQYF

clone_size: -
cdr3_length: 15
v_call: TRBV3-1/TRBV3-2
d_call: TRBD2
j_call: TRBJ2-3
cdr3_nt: TGTGCCAGCAGCTCGCGGGGGGGCGTCACAGATACGCAGTATTTT
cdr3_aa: CASSSRGGVTDTQYF

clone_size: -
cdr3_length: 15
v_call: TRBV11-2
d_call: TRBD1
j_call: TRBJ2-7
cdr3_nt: TGTGCCAGCAGCGCCGGGACAGGGAAGGGACACGAGCAGTACTTC
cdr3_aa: CASSAGTGKGHEQYF

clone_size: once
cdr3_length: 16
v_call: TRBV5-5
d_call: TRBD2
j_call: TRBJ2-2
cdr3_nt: TGTGCCAGCAGCTCTTCGACTAGCGGGGGTACCGGGGAGCTGTTTTTT
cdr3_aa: CASSSSTSGGTGELFF

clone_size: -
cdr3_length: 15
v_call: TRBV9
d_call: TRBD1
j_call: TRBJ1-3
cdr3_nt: TGTGCCAGCAGCCCTCAGGGGGGACAGGGAAACACCATATATTTT
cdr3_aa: CASSPQGGQGNTIYF

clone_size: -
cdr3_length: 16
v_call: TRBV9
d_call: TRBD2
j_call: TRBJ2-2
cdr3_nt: TGTGCCAGCAGCTTGACTAGCGGGGGGTTTGGCGGGGAGCTGTTTTTT
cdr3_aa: CASSLTSGGFGGELFF

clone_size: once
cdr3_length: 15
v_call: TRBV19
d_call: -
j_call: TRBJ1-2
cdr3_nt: TGTGCCAGTAGTACCAGGACAGAGATTAACTATGGCTACACCTTC
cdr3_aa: CASSTRTEINYGYTF

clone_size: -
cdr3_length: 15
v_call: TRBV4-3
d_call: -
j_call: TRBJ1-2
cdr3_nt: TGCGCCAGCAGCCAAGAGACTCACGTCGGCTATGGCTACACCTTC
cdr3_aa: CASSQETHVGYGYTF

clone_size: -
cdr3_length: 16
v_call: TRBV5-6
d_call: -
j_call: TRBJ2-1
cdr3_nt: TGTGCCAGCAGCTTGTGGCGGGGAAAGACTGGGGATGAGCAGTTCTTC
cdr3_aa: CASSLWRGKTGDEQFF

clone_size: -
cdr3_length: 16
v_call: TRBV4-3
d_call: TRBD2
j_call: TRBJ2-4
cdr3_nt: TGCGCCAGCAGCCAAGATGATGCTAGCGGGGATGTCATTCAGTACTTC
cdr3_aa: CASSQDDASGDVIQYF

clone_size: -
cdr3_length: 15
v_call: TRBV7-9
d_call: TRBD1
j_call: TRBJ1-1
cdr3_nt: TGTGCCAGCACACCGGGACAGGGGGCGAACACTGAAGCTTTCTTT
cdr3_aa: CASTPGQGANTEAFF

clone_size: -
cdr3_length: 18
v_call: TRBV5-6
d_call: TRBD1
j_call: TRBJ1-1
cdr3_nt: TGTGCCAGCAGCGCGTTTTCGGAACAGGGGTTCGGGAACACTGAAGCTTTCTTT
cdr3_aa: CASSAFSEQGFGNTEAFF

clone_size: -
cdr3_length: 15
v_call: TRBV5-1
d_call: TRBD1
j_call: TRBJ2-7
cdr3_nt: TGCGCCAGCAGCCAACAGGGGTCCCTCTCCTACGAGCAGTACTTC
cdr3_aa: CASSQQGSLSYEQYF

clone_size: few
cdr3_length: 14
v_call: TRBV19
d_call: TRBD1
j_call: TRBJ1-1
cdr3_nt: TGTGCCAGTAGTACAGGGGGCCTGGACACTGAAGCTTTCTTT
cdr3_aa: CASSTGGLDTEAFF

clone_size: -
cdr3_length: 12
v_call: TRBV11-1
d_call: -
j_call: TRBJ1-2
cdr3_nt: TGTGCCAGCAGCCGGGAAGACTATGGCTACACCTTC
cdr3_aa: CASSREDYGYTF

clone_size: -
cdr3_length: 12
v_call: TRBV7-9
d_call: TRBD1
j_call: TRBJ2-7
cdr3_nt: TGTGCCAGCTCCAGACAGGGGGACGAGCAGTACTTC
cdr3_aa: CASSRQGDEQYF

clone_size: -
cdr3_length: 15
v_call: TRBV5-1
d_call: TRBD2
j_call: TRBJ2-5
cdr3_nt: TGCGCCAGCAGCTTGGTGGCGGGGGGACAAGAGACCCAGTACTTC
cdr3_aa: CASSLVAGGQETQYF